This T cell receptor (beta chain) is drawn from a study of cytomegalovirus exposure and HLA in healthy donors. This CDR3 contains 13 residues. The V end was cut by 0 bases, the J end by 3 bases, with 5 bases between. Germline CDR1 SGHRS, CDR2 YFSETQ. Study-level results: Researchers had no immune exposure information except CMV serostatus available.

A word on this clone: As yet, its antigen is unknown. Within the sample, other DNA sequences also encode this same CDR3.

A multiplex PCR was run with 60 Vbeta primers and 13 Jbeta primers. Generated by immunoSEQ multiplex PCR, the TCRdb table keeps only in-frame clones and is missing some. The sample lists 180,000 or so clones, over 75% occurring once. The receptor was isolated from a boy younger than 10 in good health and CMV-seronegative. Sequencing was done on a sample of PBMCs. This chain connects TRBV5-1 to TRBJ2-3; D gene ambiguous. CDR3 coding DNA: TGCGCCAGCAGCTTGGCCGGGACAGATACGCAGTATTTT. Translation: CASSLAGTDTQYF.